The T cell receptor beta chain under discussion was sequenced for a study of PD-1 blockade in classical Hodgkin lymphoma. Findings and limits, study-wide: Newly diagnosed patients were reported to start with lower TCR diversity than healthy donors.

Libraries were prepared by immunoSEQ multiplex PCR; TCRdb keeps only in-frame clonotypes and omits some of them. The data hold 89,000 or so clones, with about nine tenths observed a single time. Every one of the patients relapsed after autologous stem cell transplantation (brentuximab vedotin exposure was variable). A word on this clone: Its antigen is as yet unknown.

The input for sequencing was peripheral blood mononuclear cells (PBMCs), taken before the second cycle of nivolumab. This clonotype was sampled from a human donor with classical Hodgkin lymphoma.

In DNA form, the CDR3 reads TGTGCCTGGAGGGGGGGCAGGGATCCTAACTATGGCTACACCTTC. Its translation is CAWRGGRDPNYGYTF. The rearrangement uses TRBV30 and TRBJ1-2; D perhaps matches TRBD1 (6 bases). The CDR3 has 15 amino acids. Germline V lookup: CDR1 GTSNPN, CDR2 SVGIG (reference sequence). Between the trimmed V and J ends, which lost 3 bases and 0 bases, there was a span of 14 bases.